The 21 T cell receptor beta chains given below trace back to one sample, sequenced in a study of beta chain features in type 1 diabetes. Whole-study findings and limits: Among all four CD4+ subsets, Type 1 diabetes patients had TCRB CDR3s that were moderately but significantly shorter.

Expressed TCRB transcripts were sequenced because the entire RNA isolate underwent reverse transcription. The table came from immunoSEQ multiplex PCR; TCRdb's copy has only in-frame clones and leaves some out. Of about 170,000 clones in the sample, approximately 8.1% were seen once. These receptors have no known antigen. Specimen: central memory CD4+ T cells from blood. Receptors were obtained from a middle-aged woman with type 1 diabetes.

The table lists this clone with a few counts. The chain links TRBV6-5 to TRBJ1-2; 8 nucleotides align to TRBD1. Germline V lookup: CDR1 MNHEY, CDR2 SVGAGI. The CDR3 extends over 12 amino acids. The V segment lost 6 bases and the J segment 5 bases; nucleotides outside the gene matches: 2. The CDR3 nucleotides read TGTGCCAGCAGGACAGGGGATTATGGCTACACCTTC. Amino acids: CASRTGDYGYTF.

This chain uses TRBV19 with TRBJ2-1; D may be TRBD2 (6 bases). The CDR3 covers 15 residues. Trimming stripped 4 bases from V and 6 bases from J, with 16 bases between. In germline, CDR1 is LNHDA, CDR2 SQIVND (reference sequence). CDR3 protein: CASSTLADPSNEQFF. The CDR3 DNA reads TGTGCCAGTAGTACTTTAGCGGACCCAAGCAATGAGCAGTTCTTC.

This clone appeared a few times. The chain joins TRBV28 to TRBJ2-7; a weak D match, TRBD1 (6 bases). Trimming shortened V by 7 bases and J by 5 bases, and 15 bases separated the two germline ends. This CDR3 comprises 13 residues. Per the germline V gene, CDR1 is MDHEN and CDR2 is SYDVKM. The chain's CDR3 is CASTPDRKNEQYF. Here the CDR3 DNA reads TGTGCCAGCACTCCCGACAGGAAAAACGAGCAGTACTTC.

This clone was counted a few times. CDR3 protein: CASSTGTGGPYEQYF. CDR3 nucleotides: TGTGCCAGCAGTACTGGGACAGGGGGCCCCTACGAGCAGTACTTC. The rearrangement uses TRBV6-5 and TRBJ2-7, with 12 bases that match TRBD1. Losses at the gene ends were 5 bases for V and 2 bases for J; bases not matched to a gene: 4. CDR1 MNHEY and CDR2 SVGAGI come from the germline V gene. The CDR3 loop spans 15 amino acids.

This chain joins TRBV7-2 and TRBJ1-1; perhaps TRBD1 as D (6 bases). The CDR3 has 13 residues. Germline CDR1 is SGHTA and CDR2 is FQGNSA. V lost 6 bases and J 1 base, leaving 9 bases between the germline ends. CDR3 loop: CASRETGNTEAFF. The CDR3 DNA is TGTGCCAGCAGAGAGACAGGGAACACTGAAGCTTTCTTT.

There are a few counts of this clone. This chain uses TRBV2 with TRBJ1-1; TRBD1 matches at 7 bases. V lost 6 bases to trimming and J lost 1 base; unmatched junction nucleotides: 8. The CDR3 covers 15 residues. Germline V lookup: CDR1 SNHLY, CDR2 FYNNEI. DNA of the CDR3: TGTGCCAGCAGGGGGGTTGGGACAGCGAACACTGAAGCTTTCTTT. Its protein is CASRGVGTANTEAFF.

This sequence joins TRBV6-5 and TRBJ1-2; TRBD1 is a possible D gene (5 bases). The CDR3 is 12 residues long. V was shortened by 2 bases and J by 6 bases, with 7 bases between the two germline ends. Germline values: CDR1 MNHEY, CDR2 SVGAGI. The DNA of the CDR3 is TGTGCCAGCAGTTACAAGGGGAATGGCTACACCTTC. This translates into CASSYKGNGYTF.

This clone was seen a few times. J is TRBJ2-7 and V is TRBV15; D possibly corresponds to TRBD1 (6 bases). The CDR3 extends over 13 amino acids. V was trimmed by 0 bases and J by 4 bases, leaving 7 bases between them. Germline CDR1 is LNHNV and CDR2 is YYDKDF (reference sequence). CDR3 sequence: CATSRDGQYEQYF. The DNA of the CDR3 is TGTGCCACCAGCAGAGATGGACAGTACGAGCAGTACTTC.

This clone has only a few counts. V gene TRBV25-1 combines with J gene TRBJ1-2, with a weak D call TRBD1 (5 bases). This CDR3 is built from 13 residues. In germline, CDR1 is MGHDK, CDR2 SYGVNS. Trimming removed 3 bases at V and 4 bases at J, with 9 bases between. This CDR3 reads CASSDPGIYGYTF. CDR3 in DNA: TGTGCCAGCAGTGACCCAGGGATCTATGGCTACACCTTC.

This clone was counted many times. This sequence joins TRBV4-3 and TRBJ2-7; TRBD1 matches at 7 bases. There are 14 residues in the CDR3. The V and J ends lost 4 bases and 2 bases, in that order; junction bases with no gene match: 5. CDR1 and CDR2 (germline): LGHNA, YSLEER. CDR3 sequence reads: CASSPQTGPYEQYF. The CDR3 bases are TGCGCCAGCAGCCCCCAGACAGGGCCCTACGAGCAGTACTTC.

A few counts support this clone. CDR3 nucleotides: TGCGCCAGCAGCCGAAAACAAGACAGGACGAATGAGCAGTTCTTC. Translated, it gives CASSRKQDRTNEQFF. J is TRBJ2-1 and V is TRBV4-3, with a possible D match to TRBD1 (6 bases). Germline CDR1 LGHNA, CDR2 YSLEER. The CDR3 length is 15 residues. Between the trimmed V and J ends, which lost 4 bases and 7 bases, there was a span of 17 bases.

In its sample, this clone was seen a few times. The chain combines TRBV18 with TRBJ1-5, with 7 bases lining up with TRBD1. The CDR3 totals 15 residues. From germline, CDR1 is KGHSH and CDR2 LQKENI. J was trimmed by 2 bases and V by 4 bases; bases with no gene match: 5. The CDR3 loop is CASSQGADGNQPQHF. DNA for the CDR3: TGTGCCAGCTCACAGGGGGCCGATGGCAATCAGCCCCAGCATTTT.

The rearrangement joins TRBV7-3 to TRBJ2-6; unclear D gene. The germline CDR1 and CDR2 sequences are SGHTA and FQGTGA. The V gene lost 5 bases and the J gene lost 0 bases, with 8 bases spanning the gap. The CDR3 extends over 15 amino acids. The CDR3 protein is CASSPTYSGANVLTF. The CDR3 DNA reads TGTGCCAGCAGCCCTACGTACTCTGGGGCCAACGTCCTGACTTTC. Supplemented by reference TRBV7-3 and TRBJ2-6, the full variable domain reads GAGVSQTPSNKVTEKGKYVELRCDPISGHTALYWYRQSLGQGPEFLIYFQGTGAADDSGLPNDRFFAVRPEGSVSTLKIQRTERGDSAVYLCASSPTYSGANVLTFGAGSRLTVL.

This clone was detected a few times. The gene calls are TRBV2 and TRBJ1-1, with D uncertain. This CDR3 contains 12 residues. Germline CDR1 and CDR2: SNHLY and FYNNEI. V gave up 5 bases and J gave up 8 bases, with 12 bases separating them. The CDR3 spells CASSLETREAFF. In DNA, the CDR3 is TGTGCCAGCAGTCTGGAAACCAGGGAAGCTTTCTTT. Full variable domain (rest looked up from reference TRBV2 and TRBJ1-1): EPEVTQTPSHQVTQMGQEVILRCVPISNHLYFYWYRQILGQKVEFLVSFYNNEISEKSEIFDDQFSVERPDGSNFTLKIRSTKLEDSAMYFCASSLETREAFFGQGTRLTVV.

The rearrangement links TRBV4-1 to TRBJ1-1; weak D call: TRBD1 (5 bases). The CDR3 totals 16 residues. Per the germline V gene, CDR1 is MGHRA and CDR2 is YSYEKL. The V gene lost 4 bases and the J gene lost 0 bases, with 15 bases spanning the gap. For the CDR3, the DNA is TGCGCCAGCAGCCGGGGAGGGGCCGGTATGAACACTGAAGCTTTCTTT. As protein: CASSRGGAGMNTEAFF.

This clone has only a few counts. The chain links TRBV7-2 to TRBJ1-1; maybe TRBD1 (5 bases). The V gene lost 5 bases and the J gene lost 3 bases, with 16 bases spanning the gap. CDR3 size: 15 residues. Germline assignment: CDR1 SGHTA and CDR2 FQGNSA. CDR3: CASSQSAGGHTEAFF. The CDR3 DNA follows: TGTGCCAGCAGCCAGTCGGCCGGGGGACACACTGAAGCTTTCTTT.

The chain carries TRBV11-2 and TRBJ2-4, with D uncertain. CDR3 size: 15 residues. The V gene's germline CDR1 is SGHAT and CDR2 FQNNGV. Between the trimmed V and J ends, which lost 6 bases and 0 bases, there was a span of 12 bases. The CDR3 loop reads CASRPPRVAKNIQYF. In DNA, the CDR3 is TGTGCCAGCAGGCCCCCCCGGGTAGCCAAAAACATTCAGTACTTC. Looking up the rest from reference TRBV11-2 and TRBJ2-4 gives the full variable domain: EAGVAQSPRYKIIEKRQSVAFWCNPISGHATLYWYQQILGQGPKLLIQFQNNGVVDDSQLPKDRFSAERLKGVDSTLKIQPAKLEDSAVYLCASRPPRVAKNIQYFGAGTRLSVL.

J is TRBJ2-5 and V is TRBV2; the D gene is possibly TRBD1 (6 bases). The CDR3 contains 14 residues. Trimming took 3 bases from V and 2 from J, leaving 10 bases between them. In germline, CDR1 is SNHLY, CDR2 FYNNEI. The CDR3 region is CASSEDRLQETQYF. The CDR3 DNA follows: TGTGCCAGCAGTGAGGACAGATTACAAGAGACCCAGTACTTC.

This clone has a handful of counts. This chain joins TRBV4-3 and TRBJ2-3, with a possible D match to TRBD1 (5 bases). CDR3 length: 14 residues. Trimming left V 1 base short and J 0 bases short, with 5 bases between. The germline gives CDR1 LGHNA, CDR2 YSLEER. The CDR3 protein is CASSQGQSTDTQYF. CDR3 nucleotides: TGCGCCAGCAGCCAAGGACAGAGCACAGATACGCAGTATTTT.

This rearrangement joins TRBV11-2 to TRBJ2-7, with D possibly being TRBD2 (6 bases). The CDR3 consists of 15 residues. Per germline, CDR1 SGHAT and CDR2 FQNNGV. Trimming stripped 3 bases from V and 0 bases from J, with 12 bases between. The CDR3: CASSLAGTHSYEQYF. CDR3 DNA: TGTGCCAGCAGCTTGGCCGGGACTCACTCCTACGAGCAGTACTTC.

This clone has just a few counts. This chain uses TRBV7-2 with TRBJ1-6; possibly TRBD1 for D (6 bases). Trimming took 5 bases from V and 10 from J, leaving 21 bases between them. Germline V gene data show CDR1 as SGHTA and CDR2 as FQGNSA. The CDR3 loop spans 16 amino acids. The CDR3: CASSRQGMKVGSPLHF. The CDR3 DNA reads TGTGCCAGCAGCCGCCAGGGGATGAAAGTGGGGTCACCCCTCCACTTT. Full variable domain (outside the CDR3, taken from reference TRBV7-2 and TRBJ1-6): GAGVSQSPSNKVTEKGKDVELRCDPISGHTALYWYRQSLGQGLEFLIYFQGNSAPDKSGLPSDRFSAERTGGSVSTLTIQRTQQEDSAVYLCASSRQGMKVGSPLHFGNGTRLTVT.